A single sample is the source of the 24 T cell receptor beta chains below, sequenced in a study of Tregs in tolerant kidney transplant recipients. Profiling relied on immunoSEQ multiplex PCR, and the TCRdb table lists in-frame clones only, not all of them. The profile shows around 85,000 clones, 91% of them singletons. The specimen comprised Tregs from blood, sampled before the transplant. The source of these receptors is a human donor who received a combined kidney and bone marrow transplant.

This clone showed up just once. V and J are TRBV5-1 and TRBJ2-3, with D hard to call. This CDR3 has 14 residues. The germline gives CDR1 SGHRS, CDR2 YFSETQ. With 0 bases removed from V and 0 bases from J, the gap between germline ends came to 5 bases. This CDR3 is CASSLADSTDTQYF. The CDR3 nucleotides are TGCGCCAGCAGCTTGGCCGACAGCACAGATACGCAGTATTTT. The full variable domain, with the rest looked up from reference TRBV5-1 and TRBJ2-3, is KAGVTQTPRYLIKTRGQQVTLSCSPISGHRSVSWYQQTPGQGLQFLFEYFSETQRNKGNFPGRFSGRQFSNSRSEMNVSTLELGDSALYLCASSLADSTDTQYFGPGTRLTVL.

V is TRBV28 and J is TRBJ2-7; 14 bases line up with TRBD2. CDR3 size: 16 residues. CDR1 and CDR2 from the germline V gene are MDHEN and SYDVKM. V trimming: 6 bases; J trimming: 1 base; junction bases outside the gene matches: 5. This CDR3 is CASRGLAGVRSYEQYF. Here the CDR3 DNA reads TGTGCCAGCAGGGGACTAGCGGGAGTACGGTCCTACGAGCAGTACTTC.

This chain links TRBV28 with TRBJ2-7, with D perhaps being TRBD1 or TRBD2 (5 bases each). The germline V and J ends were trimmed by 2 bases and 7 bases, with 15 bases remaining between them. The CDR3 contains 14 residues. In germline, CDR1 is MDHEN, CDR2 SYDVKM. This CDR3 is CASSLGRGWGEQYF. CDR3 nucleotides: TGTGCCAGCAGTTTAGGCCGAGGGTGGGGGGAGCAGTACTTC.

In this sample, this clone turned up a few times. The chain combines TRBV19 with TRBJ1-3; D call uncertain. The V end was cut by 7 bases, the J end by 0 bases, with 7 bases between. The CDR3 totals 13 residues. Looked up from germline, CDR1 is LNHDA and CDR2 is SQIVND (reference sequence). CDR3 coding DNA: TGTGCCAGTACTCGGGCCTCTGGAAACACCATATATTTT. Its protein product is CASTRASGNTIYF.

This clone has just one count. V gene TRBV28 combines with J gene TRBJ2-7, with 7 bases matching TRBD1. The CDR3 length is 16 residues. Germline-derived CDR1 and CDR2 are MDHEN and SYDVKM. J lost 3 bases, V lost 8 bases, and 16 bases had no gene match. CDR3 in amino acids: CASLDNPGQRDYEQYF. The DNA for the CDR3 is TGTGCCAGCCTTGATAACCCGGGACAGCGAGACTACGAGCAGTACTTC.

The chain combines TRBV15 with TRBJ2-1; tentative D call: TRBD1 (6 bases). Per the germline V gene, CDR1 is LNHNV and CDR2 is YYDKDF (reference sequence). V was pared by 0 bases and J by 7 bases, with 13 bases between. This CDR3 is 15 amino acids long. Here the CDR3 reads CATSRDRGTINEQFF. The CDR3 DNA reads TGTGCCACCAGCAGAGATCGAGGGACAATAAATGAGCAGTTCTTC.

The CDR3 protein is CASSIRRGTLGNEQFF. The DNA for the CDR3 is TGTGCCAGTAGTATACGACGCGGGACCCTCGGAAATGAGCAGTTCTTC. V is TRBV19 and J is TRBJ2-1; TRBD2 is a possible D gene (6 bases). The V gene lost 2 bases and the J gene lost 7 bases, with 18 bases spanning the gap. Germline CDR1 is LNHDA and CDR2 is SQIVND (reference sequence). The length of the CDR3 is 16 residues.

The chain uses TRBV19 and TRBJ2-1; 13 bases are shared with TRBD2. The CDR3 has 17 residues. The V and J ends lost 1 base and 8 bases, in that order; junction bases with no gene match: 8. Germline lookup yields CDR1 LNHDA and CDR2 SQIVND (reference sequence). The CDR3 region is CASSIGGLAGVVDEQFF. The CDR3 bases are TGTGCCAGTAGTATAGGTGGACTAGCGGGAGTAGTAGATGAGCAGTTCTTC.

This clone was observed once. V is TRBV19 and J is TRBJ2-5; 10 positions agree with TRBD1. The CDR3 length is 15 residues. Losses at the gene ends were 5 bases for V and 6 bases for J; bases not matched to a gene: 9. Germline V CDR1 and CDR2: LNHDA, SQIVND (reference sequence). The CDR3 bases are TGTGCCAGTAGTCCAGAGACAGGGGGCGTAAAGACCCAGTACTTC. Encoded protein: CASSPETGGVKTQYF.

The chain couples TRBV6-1 to TRBJ2-3; D assignment may be TRBD1 or TRBD2 (7 bases each). Germline lookup yields CDR1 MNHNS and CDR2 SASEGT. This CDR3 has 16 amino acids. Deletions cut 4 bases from V and 5 bases from J, with 19 bases between. The CDR3 DNA follows: TGTGCCAGCAGTGCCAGGGGGGGCGGGAGAGGAGATACGCAGTATTTT. As protein: CASSARGGGRGDTQYF.

The J gene is TRBJ2-7, the V gene TRBV28, with TRBD1 as a possible D gene (6 bases). Trimming pared 7 bases from V and 1 base from J, leaving 11 bases between. The CDR3 is 13 residues long. In germline, CDR1 is MDHEN, CDR2 SYDVKM. The CDR3 DNA reads TGTGCCAGCACAGGACAGAATTCCTACGAGCAGTACTTC. This translates into CASTGQNSYEQYF.

Written as DNA, the CDR3 is TGTGCCAGCGGGATAGCGGGAGCCCACGAGCAGTACTTC. This gives the protein CASGIAGAHEQYF. The V and J genes are TRBV7-2 and TRBJ2-7, with 9 bases identical to TRBD2. Per the germline V gene, CDR1 is SGHTA and CDR2 is FQGNSA. V dropped 8 bases and J dropped 5; count of bases not matched to a gene: 7. This CDR3 region has 13 residues.

The rearrangement joins TRBV25-1 to TRBJ2-5; 8 nucleotides match TRBD2. V shed 5 bases and J 2 bases; nucleotides not matched to a gene: 4. The CDR3 is made up of 14 amino acids. Germline CDR1 MGHDK, CDR2 SYGVNS. CDR3 DNA: TGTGCCAGCAGTCCCCCGGGGGGGCAAGAGACCCAGTACTTC. Residues: CASSPPGGQETQYF.

The rearrangement joins TRBV30 to TRBJ2-6; D not certain. The CDR3 contains 15 residues. V was cut by 1 base and J by 0 bases, with 7 bases left in between. The V gene's germline CDR1 is GTSNPN and CDR2 SVGIG (reference sequence). CDR3 residues: CAWSADISGANVLTF. The CDR3 nucleotides are TGTGCCTGGAGTGCCGACATCTCTGGGGCCAACGTCCTGACTTTC.

V usage is TRBV7-3 and J usage is TRBJ2-1; 9 bases agree with TRBD1. Germline CDR1 reads SGHTA; CDR2 reads FQGTGA. The CDR3 covers 15 residues. V lost 5 bases to trimming and J lost 7 bases; unmatched junction nucleotides: 9. The CDR3 DNA reads TGTGCCAGCAGCAAACCGGGACAGGGTAAGAATGAGCAGTTCTTC. This gives the protein CASSKPGQGKNEQFF.

The chain employs TRBV2 and TRBJ2-1, with 12 positions matching TRBD2. CDR3 length: 14 amino acids. CDR1 and CDR2 (germline): SNHLY, FYNNEI. The V gene end was trimmed by 5 bases and the J gene end by 4 bases; junction bases not matched to a gene: 0. The CDR3 DNA reads TGTGCCAGCAGTCTAGCGGGAGGGTACAATGAGCAGTTCTTC. Residues: CASSLAGGYNEQFF.

The chain uses TRBV6-5 and TRBJ1-5; D unresolved. The CDR3 spans 15 residues. In germline, CDR1 is MNHEY, CDR2 SVGAGI. With 6 bases removed from V and 2 bases from J, the gap between germline ends came to 14 bases. In DNA, the CDR3 is TGTGCCAGCAGACCCGGACGGTCTCGCAATCAGCCCCAGCATTTT. As protein: CASRPGRSRNQPQHF.

The chain has TRBV19 and TRBJ1-1; 9 bases fit TRBD1. Germline V gene lookup returns CDR1 LNHDA and CDR2 SQIVND (reference sequence). The V segment lost 4 bases and the J segment 5 bases; nucleotides outside the gene matches: 8. The length of the CDR3 is 15 residues. CDR3 nucleotides: TGTGCCAGTAGTACTGGGGGACAGGGAATGACTGAAGCTTTCTTT. This translates into CASSTGGQGMTEAFF.

This clone showed up just once. This chain uses TRBV5-1 with TRBJ2-1, with 11 bases that match TRBD1. This CDR3 comprises 15 residues. Trimming cost V 2 bases and J 9 bases; bases outside gene matches: 7. Germline V gene data show CDR1 as SGHRS and CDR2 as YFSETQ. The CDR3 DNA follows: TGCGCCAGCAGCTTTGGGGACAGGGGGGGCGGTGAGCAGTTCTTC. This encodes CASSFGDRGGGEQFF.

The CDR3 region is CASSVSRGRVGTEAFF. As DNA, the CDR3 is TGTGCCAGCAGTGTCAGTAGGGGCCGGGTGGGAACTGAAGCTTTCTTT. The chain recombines TRBV2 with TRBJ1-1; D may be TRBD1 (5 bases). From germline, CDR1 is SNHLY and CDR2 FYNNEI. The CDR3 is made up of 16 amino acids. Deletions cut 4 bases from V and 5 bases from J, with 20 bases between.

V gene TRBV10-1 combines with J gene TRBJ2-7; D gene ambiguous. The germline CDR1 and CDR2 sequences are WNHNN and SYGVQD (reference sequence). CDR3 size: 14 residues. Trimming removed 0 bases at V and 0 bases at J, with 6 bases between. CDR3 DNA: TGCGCCAGCAGTGAGTCGGGAAGCTCCTACGAGCAGTACTTC. This sequence encodes CASSESGSSYEQYF.

The genes are TRBV5-1 and TRBJ1-6, with TRBD1 matching over 10 bases. This CDR3 has 18 residues. Germline CDR1 is SGHRS and CDR2 is YFSETQ. The V gene end was trimmed by 4 bases and the J gene end by 5 bases; junction bases not matched to a gene: 12. The chain's CDR3 is CASSLIPLGTGDNSPLHF. The CDR3 DNA reads as TGCGCCAGCAGCCTAATCCCCCTCGGGACAGGGGATAATTCACCCCTCCACTTT.

This clone was seen a single time. The chain has TRBV15 and TRBJ1-2; TRBD1 is a possible D gene (5 bases). The CDR3 extends over 14 amino acids. CDR1 and CDR2 (germline): LNHNV, YYDKDF (reference sequence). Deletions cut 1 base from V and 3 bases from J, with 9 bases between. The CDR3 coding sequence is TGTGCCACCAGCAGAGGGGGCACAGACTATGGCTACACCTTC. It codes for CATSRGGTDYGYTF.

The V and J genes are TRBV4-3 and TRBJ1-1, with D perhaps matching TRBD1 (6 bases). CDR3 size: 13 residues. CDR1 and CDR2 from the germline V gene are LGHNA and YSLEER. V lost 0 bases and J lost 4, with 6 bases in between. The chain's CDR3 is CASSQDRGTEAFF. The CDR3 DNA reads as TGCGCCAGCAGCCAAGACAGGGGCACTGAAGCTTTCTTT.